These 11 T cell receptor beta chains share one sample of origin, sequenced in a study of human T cells and chemical hapten exposure. TCRdb re-called the RACE reads with MiXCR, one entry per CDR3 protein. The sample holds 95,000 to 150,000 distinct CDR3 sequences, around an eighth seen once. Stated time point: pre-sensitization, week 0. Treatment of the sample: therapeutic diphenylcyclopropenone sensitization with weekly scalp DPC. The material sequenced was whole blood, taken in connection with sensitization to the hapten diphenylcyclopropenone (DPC). The receptors shown here come from a woman aged 18-29 years with alopecia areata. Some clones in this sample may be carry-over from other donors' samples.

A few counts support this clonotype. The CDR3 region is CASSSRDRRDIQYF. CDR3 bases: TGTGCCAGCAGTAGCCGGGACCGTCGGGACATTCAGTACTTC. The chain uses TRBV28 and TRBJ2-4; D assignment may be TRBD1 or TRBD2 (5 bases each). Germline V gene data show CDR1 as MDHEN and CDR2 as SYDVKM. The CDR3 contains 14 residues. Deletions cut 5 bases from V and 8 bases from J, with 16 bases between.

This chain links TRBV29-1 with TRBJ2-5; D is unclear. The CDR3 is 12 amino acids. Germline V gene data show CDR1 as SQVTM and CDR2 as ANQGSEA. Trimming shortened V by 3 bases and J by 2 bases, and 7 bases separated the two germline ends. CDR3 bases: TGCAGCGTTGAGTCAGCTCAAGAGACCCAGTACTTC. This encodes CSVESAQETQYF.

This clonotype was picked up many times. The chain is built from TRBV7-2 and TRBJ1-2, with TRBD1 as a possible D gene (5 bases). The CDR3 is 14 amino acids. Trimming cost V 1 base and J 6 bases, with 12 bases left between them. Per the germline V gene, CDR1 is SGHTA and CDR2 is FQGNSA. DNA of the CDR3: TGTGCCAGCAGCTTAGGCAGGGAGGTTCATGGCTACACCTTC. Protein: CASSLGREVHGYTF.

The genes are TRBV30 and TRBJ1-6; no clear D. CDR3 length: 13 amino acids. Germline CDR1 GTSNPN, CDR2 SVGIG (reference sequence). V lost 5 bases and J lost 7, with 12 bases in between. The DNA for the CDR3 is TGTGCCTGGGCCGCTCTCATGAATTCACCCCTCCACTTT. As protein: CAWAALMNSPLHF.

The chain couples TRBV7-9 to TRBJ1-1, with D perhaps TRBD1 (6 bases). Germline assignment: CDR1 SEHNR and CDR2 FQNEAQ (reference sequence). V was cut by 0 bases and J by 4 bases, with 12 bases left in between. The CDR3 extends over 15 amino acids. CDR3 protein: CASSLAQGRSTEAFF. The CDR3 bases are TGTGCCAGCAGCTTAGCACAGGGTCGTAGCACTGAAGCTTTCTTT.

This clonotype showed up just a few times. The chain carries TRBV7-2 and TRBJ2-5; no reliable D call. Germline values: CDR1 SGHTA, CDR2 FQGNSA. Trimming stripped 0 bases from V and 5 bases from J, with 10 bases between. The CDR3 covers 14 residues. This CDR3 is CASSLAGVSETQYF. CDR3 nucleotide sequence: TGTGCCAGCAGCTTAGCTGGGGTGTCGGAGACCCAGTACTTC.

The chain couples TRBV19 to TRBJ1-4, with D possibly being TRBD1 (5 bases). Germline assignment: CDR1 LNHDA and CDR2 SQIVND (reference sequence). This CDR3 spans 15 amino acids. V was pared by 7 bases and J by 12 bases, with 24 bases between. The CDR3 bases are TGTGCCAGTAACCCAGGCCCAGGGAAAGGGTTGGAACTGTTTTTT. It encodes CASNPGPGKGLELFF.

This clonotype has just a few counts. This chain uses TRBV4-3 with TRBJ1-1, with a weak D call TRBD1 (6 bases). The CDR3 is 15 amino acids. CDR1 and CDR2 (germline): LGHNA, YSLEER. Trimming took 1 base from V and 1 from J, leaving 10 bases between them. The CDR3 DNA reads TGCGCCAGCAGCCAAGTCAGGGGCTCGAACACTGAAGCTTTCTTT. Its translation is CASSQVRGSNTEAFF.

The gene calls are TRBV6-2 or TRBV6-3 and TRBJ2-7, with 10 positions matching TRBD1. Germline V gene lookup returns CDR1 MNHEY and CDR2 SVGEGT. The CDR3 has 15 residues. V was pared by 5 bases and J by 2 bases, with 6 bases of the junction left unmatched. CDR3 loop: CASSRLGQGAYEQYF. CDR3 nucleotide sequence: TGTGCCAGCAGTCGCCTCGGACAGGGGGCCTACGAGCAGTACTTC.

This clonotype is labeled as medium-sized. The chain links TRBV11-2 to TRBJ2-5; D remains ambiguous. CDR3 length: 13 amino acids. Looked up from germline, CDR1 is SGHAT and CDR2 is FQNNGV. Trimming stripped 0 bases from V and 4 bases from J, with 6 bases between. The CDR3 DNA reads TGTGCCAGCAGCTTAGAAGTCAGAGAGACCCAGTACTTC. Protein product: CASSLEVRETQYF.

The rearrangement links TRBV20-1 to TRBJ2-3, with TRBD1 identical over 7 bases. Trimming at V came to 0 bases and at J to 3 bases, leaving 9 bases not matched to a gene. The CDR3 consists of 16 residues. CDR1 and CDR2 from the germline V gene are DFQATT and SNEGSKA (reference sequence). The CDR3 loop reads CSARDLAGGDTDTQYF. The CDR3 nucleotides are TGCAGTGCTAGAGACCTGGCAGGGGGAGATACAGATACGCAGTATTTT.